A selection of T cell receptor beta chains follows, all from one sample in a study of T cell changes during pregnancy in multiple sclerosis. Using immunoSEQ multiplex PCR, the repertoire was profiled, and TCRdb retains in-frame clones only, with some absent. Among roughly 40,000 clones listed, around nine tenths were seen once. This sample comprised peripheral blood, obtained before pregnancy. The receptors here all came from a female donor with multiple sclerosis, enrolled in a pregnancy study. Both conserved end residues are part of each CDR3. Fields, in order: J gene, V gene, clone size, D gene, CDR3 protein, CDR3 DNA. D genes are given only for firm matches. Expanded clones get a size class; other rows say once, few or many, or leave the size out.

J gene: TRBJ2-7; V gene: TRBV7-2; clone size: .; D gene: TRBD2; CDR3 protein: CASSLGVSGSMKEYF; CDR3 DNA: TGTGCCAGCAGCTTAGGGGTTAGCGGGAGCATGAAAGAGTACTTC
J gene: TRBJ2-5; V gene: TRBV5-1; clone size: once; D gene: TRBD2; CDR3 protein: CASSSTSGSSETQYF; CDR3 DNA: TGCGCCAGCAGCTCGACTAGCGGGAGTTCGGAGACCCAGTACTTC
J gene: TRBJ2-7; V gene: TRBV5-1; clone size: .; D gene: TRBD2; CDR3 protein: CASSWGLTSGSNYEQYF; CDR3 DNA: TGCGCCAGCAGCTGGGGACTGACTAGCGGGAGTAACTACGAGCAGTACTTC
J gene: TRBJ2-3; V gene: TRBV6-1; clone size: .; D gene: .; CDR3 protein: CASRKGFYTDTQYF; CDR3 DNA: TGTGCCAGCAGGAAGGGGTTTTACACAGATACGCAGTATTTT
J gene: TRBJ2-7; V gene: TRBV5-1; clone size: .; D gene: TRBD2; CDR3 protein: CASSPELAGTYEQYF; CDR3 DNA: TGCGCCAGCAGCCCCGAACTAGCGGGGACCTACGAGCAGTACTTC
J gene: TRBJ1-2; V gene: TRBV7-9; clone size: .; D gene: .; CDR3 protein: CASSLAFLAWSYGYTF; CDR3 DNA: TGTGCCAGCAGCTTAGCGTTCCTTGCTTGGAGCTATGGCTACACCTTC
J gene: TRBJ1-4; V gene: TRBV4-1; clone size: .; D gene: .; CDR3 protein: CASSLITGTNEKLFF; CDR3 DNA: TGCGCCAGCAGCCTCATAACAGGGACTAATGAAAAACTGTTTTTT
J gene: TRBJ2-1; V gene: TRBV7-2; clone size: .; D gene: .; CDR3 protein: CASSTGFSYNEQFF; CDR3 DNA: TGTGCCAGCAGCACGGGATTCTCCTACAATGAGCAGTTCTTC
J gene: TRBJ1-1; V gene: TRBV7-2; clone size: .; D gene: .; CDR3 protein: CASSYWTVRGTEAFF; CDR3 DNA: TGTGCCAGCAGCTACTGGACAGTCCGGGGCACTGAAGCTTTCTTT
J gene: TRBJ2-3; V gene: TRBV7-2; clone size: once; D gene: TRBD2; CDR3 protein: CASSLPPGTSGMWADTQYF; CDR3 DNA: TGTGCCAGCAGCCTACCCCCGGGGACTAGCGGGATGTGGGCAGATACGCAGTATTTT
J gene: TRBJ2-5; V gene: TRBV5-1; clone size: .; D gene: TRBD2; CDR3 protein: CASTQRITGGGETQYF; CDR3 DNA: TGCGCCAGCACTCAACGAATTACAGGCGGGGGAGAGACCCAGTACTTC
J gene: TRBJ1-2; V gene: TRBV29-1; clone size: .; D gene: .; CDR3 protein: CSVEARDKGYGYTF; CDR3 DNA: TGCAGCGTTGAAGCCCGGGACAAGGGCTATGGCTACACCTTC
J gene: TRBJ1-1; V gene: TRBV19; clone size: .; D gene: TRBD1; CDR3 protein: CASSTGQGKTEAFF; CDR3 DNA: TGTGCCAGTAGTACCGGACAGGGAAAGACCGAAGCTTTCTTT
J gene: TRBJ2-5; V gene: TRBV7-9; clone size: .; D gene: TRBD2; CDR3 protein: CASNLHIYAGVLGETQYF; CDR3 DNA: TGTGCCAGCAACTTGCATATCTACGCGGGAGTACTCGGAGAGACCCAGTACTTC
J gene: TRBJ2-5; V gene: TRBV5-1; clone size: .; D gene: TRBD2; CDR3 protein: CASSLGTSGGQETQYF; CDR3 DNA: TGCGCCAGCAGCTTGGGGACTAGCGGGGGCCAAGAGACCCAGTACTTC
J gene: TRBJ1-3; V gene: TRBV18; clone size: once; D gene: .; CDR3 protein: CASFDGLTGNTIYF; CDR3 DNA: TGTGCCAGCTTCGACGGACTTACTGGAAACACCATATATTTT
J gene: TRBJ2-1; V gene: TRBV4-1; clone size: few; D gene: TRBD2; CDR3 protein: CASSGGLAGVNEQFF; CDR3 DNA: TGCGCCAGCAGCGGAGGACTAGCGGGAGTCAATGAGCAGTTCTTC
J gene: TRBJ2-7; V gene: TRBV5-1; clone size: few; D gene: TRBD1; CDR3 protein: CASSIGTGAYEQYF; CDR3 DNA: TGCGCCAGCAGCATCGGGACAGGGGCCTACGAGCAGTACTTC
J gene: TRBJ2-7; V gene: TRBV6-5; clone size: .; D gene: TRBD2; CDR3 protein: CASRNSGGTGEQYF; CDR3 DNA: TGTGCCAGCAGAAATAGCGGGGGAACGGGGGAGCAGTACTTC
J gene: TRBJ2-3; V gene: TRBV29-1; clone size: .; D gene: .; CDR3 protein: CSVERGSTDTQYF; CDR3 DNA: TGCAGCGTTGAACGCGGCAGCACAGATACGCAGTATTTT
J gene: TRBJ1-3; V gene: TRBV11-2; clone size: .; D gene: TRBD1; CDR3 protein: CASSYDRESNTIYF; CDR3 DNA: TGTGCCAGCAGCTACGACAGGGAGTCGAACACCATATATTTT
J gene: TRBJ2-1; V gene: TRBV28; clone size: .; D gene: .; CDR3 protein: CASSPSFSSYNEQFF; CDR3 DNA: TGTGCCAGCAGCCCAAGTTTTAGCTCCTACAATGAGCAGTTCTTC
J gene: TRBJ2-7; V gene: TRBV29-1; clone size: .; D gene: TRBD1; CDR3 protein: CSVGGDRFYPYEQYF; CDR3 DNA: TGCAGCGTTGGGGGGGACAGGTTCTATCCCTACGAGCAGTACTTC
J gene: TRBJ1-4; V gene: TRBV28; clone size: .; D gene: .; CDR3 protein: CASSPGTNYEKLFF; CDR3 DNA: TGTGCCAGCAGCCCCGGGACAAATTATGAAAAACTGTTTTTT
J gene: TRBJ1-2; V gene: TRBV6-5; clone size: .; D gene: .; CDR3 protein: CASRPSKINYGYTF; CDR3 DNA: TGTGCCAGCAGACCCAGTAAAATTAACTATGGCTACACCTTC
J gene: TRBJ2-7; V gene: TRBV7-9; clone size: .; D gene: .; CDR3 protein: CASCGEYEQYF; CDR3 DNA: TGTGCCAGCTGTGGGGAGTACGAGCAGTACTTC
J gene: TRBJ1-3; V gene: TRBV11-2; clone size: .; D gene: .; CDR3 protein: CASSPLDGNSGNTIYF; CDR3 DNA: TGTGCCAGCAGCCCCCTCGACGGGAACTCTGGAAACACCATATATTTT
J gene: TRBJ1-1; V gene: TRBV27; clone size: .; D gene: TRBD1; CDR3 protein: CASSFSLTDRFTEAFF; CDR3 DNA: TGTGCCAGCAGTTTCTCGTTGACGGACAGGTTCACTGAAGCTTTCTTT
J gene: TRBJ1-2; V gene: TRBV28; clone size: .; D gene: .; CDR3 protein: CASSLRSRRGGYTF; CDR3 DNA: TGTGCCAGCAGTTTAAGGAGTCGGAGAGGTGGCTACACCTTC
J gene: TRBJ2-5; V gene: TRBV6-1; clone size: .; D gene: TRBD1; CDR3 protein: CASSEPGQGYGTQYF; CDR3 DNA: TGTGCCAGCAGTGAACCAGGACAGGGTTATGGGACCCAGTACTTC
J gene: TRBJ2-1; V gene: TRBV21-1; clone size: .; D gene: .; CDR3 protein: CAIGGGGRNEQFF; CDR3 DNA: TGTGCCATAGGAGGAGGGGGCCGGAATGAGCAGTTCTTC
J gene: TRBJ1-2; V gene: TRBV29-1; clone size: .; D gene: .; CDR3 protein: CSHLDPGANGYTF; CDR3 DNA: TGCAGCCATTTAGACCCAGGGGCGAATGGCTACACCTTC
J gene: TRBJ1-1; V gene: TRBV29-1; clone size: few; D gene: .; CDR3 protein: CSVVARQTLNTEAFF; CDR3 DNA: TGCAGCGTTGTGGCGAGACAGACCTTGAACACTGAAGCTTTCTTT